The clone carrying this T cell receptor beta chain was seen more than once but under ten times. Its antigen remains unknown. With 60 Vbeta and 13 Jbeta primers, the PCR was carried out. This table comes from immunoSEQ multiplex PCR, and its TCRdb copy is limited to in-frame clones, with some not included. The table lists about 150,000 clones, roughly four fifths of them singletons, with approximately 5.5% in the top ten. The CDR3 length is 14 residues. Trimming took 3 bases from V and 0 from J, leaving 7 bases between them. CDR1 and CDR2 from the germline V gene are MRHNA and SNTAGT. This sample was taken from a study of cytomegalovirus exposure and HLA in healthy donors. Study-wide results and limits: Among the most significant clusters, several appeared linked to common viral pathogens in a later analysis.

Specimen: PBMCs. This rearrangement joins TRBV6-4 to TRBJ2-3, with a tentative D call TRBD2 (6 bases). The receptor comes from a man aged 30 to 45 in good health and CMV-seropositive. CDR3 bases: TGTGCCAGCAGTGAAGGGACTAGCACAGATACGCAGTATTTT. Protein sequence: CASSEGTSTDTQYF.